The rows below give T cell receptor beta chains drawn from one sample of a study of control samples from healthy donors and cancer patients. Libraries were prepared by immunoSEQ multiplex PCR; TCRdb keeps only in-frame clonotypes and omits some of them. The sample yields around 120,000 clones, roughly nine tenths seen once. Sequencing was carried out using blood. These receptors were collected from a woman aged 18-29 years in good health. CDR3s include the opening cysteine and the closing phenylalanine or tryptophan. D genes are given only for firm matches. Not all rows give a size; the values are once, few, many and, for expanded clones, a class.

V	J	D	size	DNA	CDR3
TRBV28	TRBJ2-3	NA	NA	TGTGCCAGTGCCCTCCAGTCGCGGGTCACAGATACGCAGTATTTT	CASALQSRVTDTQYF
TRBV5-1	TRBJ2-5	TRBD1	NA	TGCGCCAGCAGCTTGGGCACAACAGGGGGCTGGGAGACCCAGTACTTC	CASSLGTTGGWETQYF
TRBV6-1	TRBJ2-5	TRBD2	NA	TGTGCCAGCAGTCAAGCGGGATTTGTGGAGACCCAGTACTTC	CASSQAGFVETQYF
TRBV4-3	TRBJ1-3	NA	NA	TGCGCCAGCAGCCAAGTAGTGGGGGTCTACTCTGGAAACACCATATATTTT	CASSQVVGVYSGNTIYF
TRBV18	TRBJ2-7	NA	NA	TGTGCCAGCTCACCTCTAGGAAACTCAGCTTACGAGCAGTACTTC	CASSPLGNSAYEQYF
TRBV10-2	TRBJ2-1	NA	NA	TGCGCCAGCAGCATAACCAGGAATCGCGCACACAATGAGCAGTTCTTC	CASSITRNRAHNEQFF
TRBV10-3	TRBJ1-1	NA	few	TGTGCCATCCGGGGGGACCTGAACACTGAAGCTTTCTTT	CAIRGDLNTEAFF
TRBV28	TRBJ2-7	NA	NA	TGTGCCAGCAGCAAAGGGAGCACCTACGAGCAGTACTTC	CASSKGSTYEQYF
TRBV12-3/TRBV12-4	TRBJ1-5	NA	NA	TGTGCCAGCAGCTTATACGGTAATCAGCCCCAGCATTTT	CASSLYGNQPQHF
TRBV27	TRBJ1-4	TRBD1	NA	TGTGCCAGCAGTCCTTTCGGGGGACAGGGGGATGAAAAACTGTTTTTT	CASSPFGGQGDEKLFF
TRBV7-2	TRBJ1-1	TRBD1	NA	TGTGCCAGCAGAAGGTCCCCCGGGACAGGGGACACTGAAGCTTTCTTT	CASRRSPGTGDTEAFF
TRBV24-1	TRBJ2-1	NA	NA	TGTGCCACCAGTGACCTTGGCGGATCCTACAATGAGCAGTTCTTC	CATSDLGGSYNEQFF
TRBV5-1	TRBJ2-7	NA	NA	TGCGCCAGCAGCTTGGAAGGGACCCTCGGCTACGAGCAGTACTTC	CASSLEGTLGYEQYF
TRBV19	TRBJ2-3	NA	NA	TGTGCCAGTAGTATAGATGGGCCCCGGGGGTATTCCACAGATACGCAGTATTTT	CASSIDGPRGYSTDTQYF
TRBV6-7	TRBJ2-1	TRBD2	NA	TGTGCCAGCAGTTACCTCACCGGACTAGCGGGATGGATTGAGCAGTTCTTC	CASSYLTGLAGWIEQFF
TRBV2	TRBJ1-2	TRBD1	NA	TGTGCCAGCAGCACAGGGGGCCCAGGCTACACCTTC	CASSTGGPGYTF
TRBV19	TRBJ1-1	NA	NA	TGTGCCAGTACCAACGAGGGGGAGCGGGACACTGAAGCTTTCTTT	CASTNEGERDTEAFF
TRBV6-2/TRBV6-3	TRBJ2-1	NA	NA	TGTGCCAGCAGTTCAGGAAGGGTCATAAACAATGAGCAGTTCTTC	CASSSGRVINNEQFF
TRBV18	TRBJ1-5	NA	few	TGTGCCAGCTCACCCGGAACAGGGTTACAGCCCCAGCATTTT	CASSPGTGLQPQHF
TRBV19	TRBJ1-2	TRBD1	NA	TGTGCCAGTACCCCCCCGACAGGGCAGTACCCTTGGGGCTACACCTTC	CASTPPTGQYPWGYTF
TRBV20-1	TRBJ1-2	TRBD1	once	TGCAGTGCTAGTAACAGGGGGCTTGGCTACACCTTC	CSASNRGLGYTF
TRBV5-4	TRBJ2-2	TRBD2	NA	TGTGCCAGCAGCTTGGCCCAAGGCGCTGGCGGGAGAACCGGGGAGCTGTTTTTT	CASSLAQGAGGRTGELFF
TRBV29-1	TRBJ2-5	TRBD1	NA	TGCAGCGTGGCTCGGGACAGTCAAGAGACCCAGTACTTC	CSVARDSQETQYF
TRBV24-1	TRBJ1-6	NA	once	TGTGCCACCAGTACCCGGGATTCACCCCTCCACTTT	CATSTRDSPLHF
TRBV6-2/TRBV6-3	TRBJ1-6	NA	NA	TGTGCCAGCAGCCAACGGGAAAATTCACCCCTCCACTTT	CASSQRENSPLHF
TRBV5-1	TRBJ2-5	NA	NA	TGCGCCAGCAGCTTGGAGTCCATTGGGTCCCAGTACTTC	CASSLESIGSQYF
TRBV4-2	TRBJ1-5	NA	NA	TGTGCCAGCAGCCAAGGCAGGGAAGTGGATCAGCCCCAGCATTTT	CASSQGREVDQPQHF
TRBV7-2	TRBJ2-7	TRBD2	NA	TGTGCCAGCAGCCAGCTGCGGGGGGGAGAGAACTACGAGCAGTACTTC	CASSQLRGGENYEQYF
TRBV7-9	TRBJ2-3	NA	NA	TGTGCCAGCAGCTTAGGACAGCATAGCACAGATACGCAGTATTTT	CASSLGQHSTDTQYF
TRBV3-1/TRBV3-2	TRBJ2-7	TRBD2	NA	TGTGCCAGCAGCCTAGCGGGCTCCTACGAGCAGTACTTC	CASSLAGSYEQYF
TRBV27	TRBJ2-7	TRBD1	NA	TGTGCCAGCAGTGCGGAAACCGGGACAGCTGCCTACGAGCAGTACTTC	CASSAETGTAAYEQYF
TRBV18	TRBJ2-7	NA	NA	TGTGCCAGCTCACCCGGTCTGTATCCACCCGAGCAGTACTTC	CASSPGLYPPEQYF
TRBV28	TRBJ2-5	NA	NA	TGTGCCAGCAGTATCGGGGGTGCCCAAGAGACCCAGTACTTC	CASSIGGAQETQYF
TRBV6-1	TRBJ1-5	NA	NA	TGTGCCAGCAGTGAAGGTAAGCCCCAGCATTTT	CASSEGKPQHF
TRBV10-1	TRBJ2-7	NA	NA	TGCGCCAGCAGTGAGACAGGGACCTACGAGCAGTACTTC	CASSETGTYEQYF
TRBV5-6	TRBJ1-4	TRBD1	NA	TGTGCCAGCAGCTTGGGTCGGACAGGGAGGAATGAAAAACTGTTTTTT	CASSLGRTGRNEKLFF
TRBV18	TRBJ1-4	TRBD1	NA	TGTGCCAGCTCACCACCGGGACAGGGTACGGGGAAACTGTTTTTT	CASSPPGQGTGKLFF
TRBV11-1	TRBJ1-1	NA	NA	TGTGCCAGCAGCTTAAACAGGAACACTGAAGCTTTCTTT	CASSLNRNTEAFF
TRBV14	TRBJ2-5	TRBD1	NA	TGTGCCAGCAGCCAAGTTGCAGGGGAACAGGGGCAAGAGACCCAGTACTTC	CASSQVAGEQGQETQYF
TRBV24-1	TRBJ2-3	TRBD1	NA	TGTGCCACCAGTGATTCTCTGGACAGGGATCGCACAGATACGCAGTATTTT	CATSDSLDRDRTDTQYF
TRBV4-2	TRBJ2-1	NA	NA	TGTGCCAGCAGCCAAGATCTTTTCGGACTACGACAGTTCTTC	CASSQDLFGLRQFF
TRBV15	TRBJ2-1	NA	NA	TGTGCCACCCAGGGGCGACCCTACAATGAGCAGTTCTTC	CATQGRPYNEQFF
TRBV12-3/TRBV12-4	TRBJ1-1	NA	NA	TGTGCCAGCAGTTTGAGTGGGACTGAAGCTTTCTTT	CASSLSGTEAFF
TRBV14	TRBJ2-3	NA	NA	TGTGCCAGCAGCCAAACGAGGCGGACCAGCACAGATACGCAGTATTTT	CASSQTRRTSTDTQYF
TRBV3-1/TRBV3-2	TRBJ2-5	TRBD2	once	TGTGCCAGCAGCCAAGAGGGACTAGCGGTGTGGGAGACCCAGTACTTC	CASSQEGLAVWETQYF
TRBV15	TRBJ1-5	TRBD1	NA	TGTGCCACCAGCAGTGCCGACAGGGGGAGTCAGCCCCAGCATTTT	CATSSADRGSQPQHF
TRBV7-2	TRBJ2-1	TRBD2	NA	TGTGCCAGCAGCTTAGAAGGGACTAGCGGGGAAAAGGTGTTCTTC	CASSLEGTSGEKVFF
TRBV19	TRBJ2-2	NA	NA	TGTGCCAGTAGTATGTCGGGGGGCGCTTACACCGGGGAGCTGTTTTTT	CASSMSGGAYTGELFF
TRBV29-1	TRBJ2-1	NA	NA	TGCAGCGTTGTAGGGGGGGCGGGCTCCTACAATGAGCAGTTCTTC	CSVVGGAGSYNEQFF
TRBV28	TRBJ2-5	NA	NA	TGTGCCAGCAGTTTATTAGGGGACCAAGAGACCCAGTACTTC	CASSLLGDQETQYF
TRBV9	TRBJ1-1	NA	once	TGTGCCAGCAGTGCCGGGACAAACACTGAAGCTTTCTTT	CASSAGTNTEAFF